The 21 T cell receptor beta chains below come from one sample, sequenced in a study of regulatory T cells in long-lasting Graves disease. iRepertoire HTBI primers and Arm-PCR of CDR3 regions built TCR beta libraries. TCRdb passed the multiplex PCR reads through MiXCR, listing each CDR3 protein once. The table shows about 530,000 distinct CDR3 sequences, with 15% to 20% occurring only once. Time point: newly diagnosed GD, antithyroid drugs for less than 3 months. Construction of the TCR library relied on RNA isolated from PBMCs. The sample was also linked to a second study, of T cells in Graves' hyperthyroidism and ophthalmopathy.

Sequences were derived from peripheral blood mononuclear cells (PBMCs), sampled at new diagnosis, from a patient treated with antithyroid drugs. These receptors all stem from a woman aged 35-65 years with Graves disease.

This clonotype was picked up a small number of times. The chain has TRBV18 and TRBJ1-5; D unresolved. CDR1 is KGHSH and CDR2 is LQKENI in the germline V gene. The V gene lost 5 bases and the J gene lost 3 bases, with 8 bases spanning the gap. This CDR3 is built from 13 residues. This CDR3 is CASSSSNNQPQHF. CDR3 sequence (DNA): TGTGCCAGCTCATCCTCGAACAATCAGCCCCAGCATTTT.

The rearrangement joins TRBV7-9 to TRBJ1-4; 8 positions agree with TRBD1. From germline, CDR1 is SEHNR and CDR2 FQNEAQ (reference sequence). The V and J ends lost 2 bases and 0 bases, in that order; junction bases with no gene match: 11. The CDR3 covers 19 residues. CDR3 sequence (DNA): TGTGCCAGCAGCTTATCCGGACAGGGCGACCGTCCAACTAATGAAAAACTGTTTTTT. Translating it yields CASSLSGQGDRPTNEKLFF.

The chain has TRBV15 and TRBJ2-7; weak D call: TRBD1 (6 bases). This CDR3 is built from 14 residues. The germline V and J ends were trimmed by 3 bases and 5 bases, with 14 bases remaining between them. Looked up from germline, CDR1 is LNHNV and CDR2 is YYDKDF (reference sequence). In nucleotides, the CDR3 is TGTGCCACCAGCAGGACCTCAGGGGATCACGAGCAGTACTTC. It encodes CATSRTSGDHEQYF.

This clonotype was observed a few times. This may be a read error, as it is one base from a much larger clone. The genes are TRBV12-3 or TRBV12-4 and TRBJ1-1; TRBD1 might be the D (5 bases). V lost 3 bases and J lost 6, with 11 bases in between. The CDR3 contains 13 residues. The CDR3, as DNA: TGTGCCAGCAGTTTCGGGGCGGCAGCTGAAGCTTTCTTT. It is translated as CASSFGAAAEAFF.

This clonotype was picked up a small number of times. This chain joins TRBV3-1 and TRBJ2-5, with 12 bases lining up with TRBD2. The CDR3 is 15 residues long. Looked up from germline, CDR1 is LGHDT and CDR2 is YNNKEL (reference sequence). The ends lost 1 base at V and 9 bases at J; junction bases unmatched: 6. The CDR3 sequence is CASSQGLAGERAQYF. As DNA, the CDR3 is TGTGCCAGCAGCCAAGGACTAGCGGGGGAAAGGGCCCAGTACTTC.

This clonotype was detected many times. CDR3 sequence: CASSLYTGTGGGNEQFF. The CDR3 DNA follows: TGTGCCAGCAGCCTCTACACGGGGACGGGGGGCGGGAATGAGCAGTTCTTC. The chain recombines TRBV7-3 with TRBJ2-1; maybe TRBD2 (7 bases). CDR3 length: 17 residues. The germline V gene encodes CDR1 SGHTA and CDR2 FQGTGA. The V and J ends lost 5 bases and 7 bases respectively, with 24 bases between them.

In the case of this clonotype: This clone may be a read error of a much larger clone one base away. The rearrangement links TRBV7-9 to TRBJ2-5; a weak D match, TRBD2 (6 bases). Trimming shortened V by 2 bases and J by 11 bases, and 24 bases separated the two germline ends. The length of the CDR3 is 16 residues. The V gene's germline CDR1 is SEHNR and CDR2 FQNEAQ (reference sequence). The CDR3, as DNA: TGTGCCAGCAGCTTAAAACTCACGCGACTAGTTCGAGAGCAGTACTTC. Encoded protein: CASSLKLTRLVREQYF.

This clonotype was seen many times. The gene calls are TRBV12-5 and TRBJ2-3, with a possible D match to TRBD2 (6 bases). The CDR3 extends over 15 amino acids. Trimming took 0 bases from V and 5 from J, leaving 12 bases between them. Germline CDR1 and CDR2: LGHNT and FRNRAP. CDR3 nucleotides: TGTGCTAGTGGTTTGGTAGCAGGGCGGGAAGATACGCAGTATTTT. Protein: CASGLVAGREDTQYF.

As regards this clonotype: This sequence may be a read error, since a much larger clone differs from it by one base. The V call is TRBV6-1, the J call TRBJ2-3; weak D call: TRBD1 (5 bases). The V end lost 3 bases, the J end lost 3 bases, and 13 bases lay between the germline ends. This CDR3 has 15 amino acids. Germline-derived CDR1 and CDR2 are MNHNS and SASEGT. The CDR3 spells CASSDPQGGTDTQYF. The CDR3, as DNA: TGTGCCAGCAGTGACCCTCAGGGTGGGACAGATACGCAGTATTTT.

This clonotype was counted at least ten times. V usage is TRBV7-9 and J usage is TRBJ1-1; unclear D gene. With 7 bases removed from V and 3 bases from J, the gap between germline ends came to 18 bases. The CDR3 has 15 residues. From germline, CDR1 is SEHNR and CDR2 FQNEAQ (reference sequence). The CDR3 spells CASTHGLTPDTEAFF. In DNA, the CDR3 is TGTGCCAGCACCCATGGGTTGACTCCGGACACTGAAGCTTTCTTT.

The chain employs TRBV28 and TRBJ1-4; TRBD1 agrees at 9 bases. V dropped 7 bases and J dropped 7; count of bases not matched to a gene: 10. The CDR3 length is 15 residues. Germline V gives CDR1 MDHEN, CDR2 SYDVKM. In DNA form, the CDR3 reads TGTGCCAGCACTATTGGGGTGGGACAGGGTGAAAAACTGTTTTTT. The encoded protein is CASTIGVGQGEKLFF.

This clonotype came up many times. This chain connects TRBV30 to TRBJ1-5; D is ambiguous. The CDR3 length is 12 residues. Germline V lookup: CDR1 GTSNPN, CDR2 SVGIG (reference sequence). V was shortened by 6 bases and J by 0 bases, with 6 bases between the two germline ends. The CDR3 DNA reads TGTGCCTGCGGACCTAGCAATCAGCCCCAGCATTTT. Translation gives CACGPSNQPQHF.

This clonotype occurred many times. V and J are TRBV20-1 and TRBJ1-1; D not certain. The CDR3 extends over 16 amino acids. Trimming shortened V by 0 bases and J by 1 base, and 15 bases separated the two germline ends. In germline, CDR1 is DFQATT, CDR2 SNEGSKA (reference sequence). The CDR3, as DNA: TGCAGTGCTAGAGATCGAGGCAAGGGTCGGAACACTGAAGCTTTCTTT. This gives the protein CSARDRGKGRNTEAFF.

The CDR3 nucleotides are TGTGCCAGCAGCCCCGACAGGGAAGTAGCCACCATATATTTT. This gives the protein CASSPDREVATIYF. The chain links TRBV7-9 to TRBJ1-3; TRBD1 matches at 7 bases. The CDR3 runs 14 residues. The V gene end was trimmed by 5 bases and the J gene end by 9 bases; junction bases not matched to a gene: 10. CDR1 is SEHNR and CDR2 is FQNEAQ in the germline V gene (reference sequence).

This clonotype appeared many times. This chain joins TRBV12-3 or TRBV12-4 and TRBJ1-2, with D perhaps TRBD1 (5 bases). This CDR3 spans 15 amino acids. Trimming stripped 5 bases from V and 5 bases from J, with 18 bases between. The CDR3 bases are TGTGCCAGCAGTGCCCGGGCCCAGGGCTCTTATGGCTACACCTTC. This gives the protein CASSARAQGSYGYTF.

This clonotype was found a few times. The genes are TRBV6-1 and TRBJ1-4; the match to TRBD1 covers 7 bases. The CDR3 has 14 amino acids. The V segment lost 5 bases and the J segment 8 bases; nucleotides outside the gene matches: 8. The germline V gene encodes CDR1 MNHNS and CDR2 SASEGT. Here the CDR3 reads CASSRQGINEKLFF. In nucleotides, the CDR3 is TGTGCCAGCAGTCGACAGGGTATAAACGAAAAACTGTTTTTT.

At least ten counts were recorded for this clonotype. The chain has TRBV28 and TRBJ2-2; 7 bases fit TRBD1. Germline lookup yields CDR1 MDHEN and CDR2 SYDVKM. This CDR3 is built from 16 residues. With V trimmed by 5 bases and J by 1 base, 7 bases remained unmatched. DNA of the CDR3: TGTGCCAGCAGTAAGGGGGCAGTCCTGAACACCGGGGAGCTGTTTTTT. Amino acids: CASSKGAVLNTGELFF.

This clonotype was recorded many times. The V gene is TRBV12-3 or TRBV12-4, the J gene TRBJ1-2; TRBD1 matches at 8 bases. CDR3 length equals 15 residues. The trim removed 4 bases at V and 4 bases at J, leaving 8 bases unmatched. CDR3 sequence: CASSSYRGEPYGYTF. CDR3 sequence (DNA): TGTGCCAGCAGTTCTTACAGGGGGGAACCCTATGGCTACACCTTC.

This clonotype was counted at least ten times. V usage is TRBV2 and J usage is TRBJ2-1; 7 bases agree with TRBD2. Germline trimming cut 6 bases from V and 5 bases from J; bases unmatched to any gene: 4. In germline, CDR1 is SNHLY, CDR2 FYNNEI. The CDR3 has 13 amino acids. CDR3 DNA sequence: TGTGCCAGCAGCCGGGACTACAACAATGAGCAGTTCTTC. It encodes CASSRDYNNEQFF.

At least ten counts were recorded for this clonotype. V gene TRBV20-1 combines with J gene TRBJ2-2; D unresolved. This CDR3 is built from 14 residues. Trimming removed 5 bases at V and 1 base at J, with 11 bases between. Germline CDR1 reads DFQATT; CDR2 reads SNEGSKA (reference sequence). The CDR3 protein is CSAPTPQNTGELFF. Written as DNA, the CDR3 is TGCAGTGCTCCCACCCCCCAGAACACCGGGGAGCTGTTTTTT.

The V and J genes are TRBV15 and TRBJ2-7; TRBD1 is a possible D gene (7 bases). V lost 0 bases to trimming and J lost 3 bases, with 12 bases between them. This CDR3 is 15 amino acids long. In germline, CDR1 is LNHNV, CDR2 YYDKDF (reference sequence). The CDR3 is CATSRDLQGGYEQYF. DNA for the CDR3: TGTGCCACCAGCAGAGATCTCCAGGGGGGCTACGAGCAGTACTTC.